The 24 T cell receptor beta chains listed next were all sequenced from one sample in a study of beta chain features in type 1 diabetes. Broader study findings: In all four CD4+ subsets, TCRB CDR3 length was significantly, moderately reduced in type 1 diabetes.

The entirety of the isolated RNA underwent reverse transcription, so expressed TCRB transcripts were sequenced. Generated by immunoSEQ multiplex PCR, the TCRdb table keeps only in-frame clones and is missing some. Seen here are some 190,000 clones, 6% to 9% observed once, and the top ten hold 0.5% to 0.55%. No antigens are known for them. Input material: central memory CD4+ T cells from blood. These receptor sequences come from a man between 18 and 29 years old with type 1 diabetes.

V usage is TRBV29-1 and J usage is TRBJ2-3; 7 bases map to TRBD2. Germline loops: CDR1 SQVTM, CDR2 ANQGSEA. V dropped 7 bases and J dropped 1; count of bases not matched to a gene: 11. CDR3 length: 15 amino acids. In DNA form, the CDR3 reads TGCAGCGCCCCCCCCGACGGACTAGGCACAGATACGCAGTATTTT. This sequence encodes CSAPPDGLGTDTQYF.

The chain combines TRBV5-1 with TRBJ2-5; no clear D gene. CDR3 length: 13 residues. CDR1 SGHRS and CDR2 YFSETQ come from the germline V gene. The V gene lost 0 bases and the J gene lost 4 bases, with 7 bases spanning the gap. DNA of the CDR3: TGCGCCAGCAGCTTGGGTCAGATAGAGACCCAGTACTTC. Translation: CASSLGQIETQYF.

This clone was counted between two and nine times. Other DNA variants within this sample encode the same CDR3. J is TRBJ2-3 and V is TRBV12-5; D possibly corresponds to TRBD2 (6 bases). V lost 0 bases and J 6 bases, leaving 7 bases between the germline ends. Germline V gene sequence: CDR1 LGHNT, CDR2 FRNRAP. CDR3 size: 13 residues. CDR3 residues: CASGLVGGDTQYF. DNA for the CDR3: TGTGCTAGTGGTTTGGTAGGAGGGGATACGCAGTATTTT.

This clone came up a few times. This chain uses TRBV28 with TRBJ1-2; D remains unclear. Per germline, CDR1 MDHEN and CDR2 SYDVKM. The CDR3 sequence is 12 residues long. V was shortened by 5 bases and J by 5 bases, with 9 bases between the two germline ends. CDR3 in amino acids: CASSPFRYGYTF. As DNA, the CDR3 is TGTGCCAGCAGTCCGTTTCGGTATGGCTACACCTTC.

This clone was detected only a few times. The chain links TRBV11-2 to TRBJ2-5, with D possibly matching TRBD1 (5 bases). CDR1 is SGHAT and CDR2 is FQNNGV in the germline V gene. This CDR3 has 15 residues. V gave up 1 base and J gave up 2 bases, with 11 bases separating them. The CDR3 sequence: CASSLATGQQETQYF. CDR3 coding DNA: TGTGCCAGCAGCTTAGCTACAGGCCAACAAGAGACCCAGTACTTC.

The sample holds a few counts of this clone. J is TRBJ1-2 and V is TRBV6-6; D ambiguous. Germline CDR1 reads MNHNY; CDR2 reads SVGAGI (reference sequence). This CDR3 contains 12 residues. Trimming took 8 bases from V and 8 from J, leaving 15 bases between them. The CDR3 nucleotides are TGTGCCAGCGTCGGGTCAGATGAGGGCTACACCTTC. Translated: CASVGSDEGYTF.

This chain joins TRBV30 and TRBJ2-6, with TRBD2 matching 9 bases. With V trimmed by 3 bases and J by 0 bases, 9 bases remained unmatched. This CDR3 comprises 18 residues. Germline values: CDR1 GTSNPN, CDR2 SVGIG (reference sequence). CDR3 sequence reads: CAWRPWAGGNSGANVLTF. CDR3 bases: TGTGCCTGGAGACCATGGGCGGGGGGGAACTCTGGGGCCAACGTCCTGACTTTC.

The chain has TRBV7-2 and TRBJ2-1; 7 bases are a match to TRBD2. The germline gives CDR1 SGHTA, CDR2 FQGNSA. Losses at the gene ends were 1 base for V and 5 bases for J; bases not matched to a gene: 8. The CDR3 spans 16 residues. CDR3 in amino acids: CASSLEGLLANNEQFF. For the CDR3, the DNA is TGTGCCAGCAGCTTAGAAGGTTTACTAGCGAACAATGAGCAGTTCTTC.

This clone has just a few counts. This sequence joins TRBV4-2 and TRBJ2-7, with D possibly being TRBD1 (5 bases). The germline V gene encodes CDR1 LGHNA and CDR2 YNFKEQ. This CDR3 has 14 residues. Trimming took 1 base from V and 1 from J, leaving 8 bases between them. The chain's CDR3 is CASSQARQSYEQYF. The DNA for the CDR3 is TGTGCCAGCAGCCAAGCCAGACAGTCCTACGAGCAGTACTTC.

This clone was found a few times. The gene calls are TRBV9 and TRBJ2-5; TRBD2 is a possible D gene (6 bases). CDR1 SGDLS and CDR2 YYNGEE come from the germline V gene. The germline V and J ends were trimmed by 0 bases and 7 bases, with 10 bases remaining between them. CDR3 size: 13 residues. CDR3 in amino acids: CASSVASAGTQYF. In DNA, the CDR3 is TGTGCCAGCAGCGTAGCTAGCGCGGGGACCCAGTACTTC.

This clone occurred a few times. The chain combines TRBV15 with TRBJ1-1; a possible D gene is TRBD1 (6 bases). Germline values: CDR1 LNHNV, CDR2 YYDKDF (reference sequence). The CDR3 has 13 residues. V was shortened by 0 bases and J by 8 bases, with 10 bases between the two germline ends. The CDR3 nucleotides read TGTGCCACCAGCAGAGATGACAGGTCAGAAGCTTTCTTT. Encoded protein: CATSRDDRSEAFF. The whole variable domain, filled in from reference TRBV15 and TRBJ1-1, reads DAMVIQNPRYQVTQFGKPVTLSCSQTLNHNVMYWYQQKSSQAPKLLFHYYDKDFNNEADTPDNFQSRRPNTSFCFLDIRSPGLGDTAMYLCATSRDDRSEAFFGQGTRLTVV.

This clone showed up just a few times. This chain connects TRBV7-9 to TRBJ2-3; TRBD2 matches 13 bases. Germline loops: CDR1 SEHNR, CDR2 FQNEAQ (reference sequence). Trimming removed 3 bases from V and 0 bases from J; junction bases left unmatched: 9. The CDR3 totals 19 residues. The CDR3 sequence: CASSLGGLAGDSSTDTQYF. As DNA, the CDR3 is TGTGCCAGCAGCTTGGGCGGACTAGCGGGGGACTCTAGCACAGATACGCAGTATTTT.

This clone showed up just a few times. The rearrangement links TRBV10-3 to TRBJ1-6; no definite D call. V dropped 6 bases and J dropped 9 bases, with 12 bases sitting between them. Looked up from germline, CDR1 is ENHRY and CDR2 is SYGVKD. This CDR3 is 13 amino acids long. This chain's CDR3 is CAIRQTAGSPLHF. The DNA of the CDR3 is TGTGCCATCAGACAAACAGCTGGTTCACCCCTCCACTTT.

This clone was recorded a few times. V gene TRBV7-2 combines with J gene TRBJ2-1; possibly TRBD2 for D (5 bases). Germline CDR1 is SGHTA and CDR2 is FQGNSA. V was pared by 3 bases and J by 13 bases, with 13 bases between. The CDR3 sequence is 12 residues long. This CDR3 is CASSFGEREQFF. CDR3 DNA sequence: TGTGCCAGCAGCTTCGGGGAAAGAGAACAGTTCTTC. Combining the CDR3 with reference TRBV7-2 and TRBJ2-1 gives the whole variable domain GAGVSQSPSNKVTEKGKDVELRCDPISGHTALYWYRQSLGQGLEFLIYFQGNSAPDKSGLPSDRFSAERTGGSVSTLTIQRTQQEDSAVYLCASSFGEREQFFGPGTRLTVL.

This clone appeared a few times. The chain joins TRBV10-3 to TRBJ2-5; perhaps TRBD1 as D (8 bases). Germline CDR1 and CDR2: ENHRY and SYGVKD. Trimming took 4 bases from V and 3 from J, leaving 12 bases between them. The CDR3 length is 14 residues. The CDR3 nucleotides are TGTGCCATCAGTGTACAGGGGGGGGAAGAGACCCAGTACTTC. Its protein product is CAISVQGGEETQYF.

This clone has more than one count but fewer than ten. The rearrangement links TRBV28 to TRBJ2-1; D is unclear. V was pared by 5 bases and J by 2 bases, with 4 bases between. This CDR3 is 12 amino acids long. The germline V gene encodes CDR1 MDHEN and CDR2 SYDVKM. The CDR3 region has the DNA TGTGCCAGCAGTCACACCTACAATGAGCAGTTCTTC. This translates into CASSHTYNEQFF.

This chain links TRBV19 with TRBJ2-7, with 7 bases aligning to TRBD1. CDR1 is LNHDA and CDR2 is SQIVND in the germline V gene (reference sequence). This CDR3 is built from 13 residues. V trimming: 5 bases; J trimming: 6 bases; junction bases outside the gene matches: 7. The CDR3 DNA reads TGTGCCAGTAGTTCCGCCACAGGGGCCGAGCAGTACTTC. It codes for CASSSATGAEQYF.

This chain uses TRBV28 with TRBJ1-5, with D possibly TRBD1 on 6 matching bases. Germline CDR1 reads MDHEN; CDR2 reads SYDVKM. V was clipped by 2 bases and J by 11 bases, with 10 bases between them. This CDR3 has 12 amino acids. The DNA of the CDR3 is TGTGCCAGCAGTTTACGACAGGTCGCCCAGCATTTT. Residues: CASSLRQVAQHF.

This clone was counted a few times. The rearrangement joins TRBV7-9 to TRBJ2-5, with a tentative D call TRBD2 (5 bases). V lost 8 bases and J 3 bases, leaving 10 bases between the germline ends. Germline V gives CDR1 SEHNR, CDR2 FQNEAQ (reference sequence). The CDR3 totals 12 residues. The DNA for the CDR3 is TGTGCCAGCCAACCCGGGGAAGAGACCCAGTACTTC. Protein: CASQPGEETQYF.

This clone turned up a few times. This sequence joins TRBV2 and TRBJ2-7, with TRBD2 identical over 9 bases. Germline V gene lookup returns CDR1 SNHLY and CDR2 FYNNEI. Trimming cost V 6 bases and J 6 bases; bases outside gene matches: 6. CDR3 length: 13 amino acids. CDR3: CASRLGLAREQYF. In DNA, the CDR3 is TGTGCCAGCAGACTAGGACTAGCGCGCGAGCAGTACTTC.

The chain employs TRBV20-1 and TRBJ2-5; D call uncertain. The CDR3 contains 11 residues. Germline V gives CDR1 DFQATT, CDR2 SNEGSKA (reference sequence). Trimming took 1 base from V and 7 from J, leaving 7 bases between them. The CDR3 region is CSARGGGTQYF. Written as DNA, the CDR3 is TGCAGTGCTAGAGGAGGTGGGACCCAGTACTTC.

This clone was seen only a few times. The gene calls are TRBV7-2 and TRBJ2-3; D is possibly TRBD2 (5 bases). The germline gives CDR1 SGHTA, CDR2 FQGNSA. The CDR3 extends over 15 amino acids. Trimming took 5 bases from V and 0 from J, leaving 12 bases between them. CDR3 residues: CASSRDYLSTDTQYF. As DNA, the CDR3 is TGTGCCAGCAGCAGAGACTACCTCAGCACAGATACGCAGTATTTT.

This clone was recorded a few times. The gene calls are TRBV6-5 and TRBJ2-6; D is unclear. CDR3 length equals 16 residues. CDR1 and CDR2 (germline): MNHEY, SVGAGI. With 0 bases removed from V and 3 bases from J, the gap between germline ends came to 9 bases. CDR3 sequence reads: CASSYSMADGANVLTF. The CDR3 bases are TGTGCCAGCAGTTACTCGATGGCAGATGGGGCCAACGTCCTGACTTTC.

This chain uses TRBV5-4 with TRBJ2-1; 8 bases are shared with TRBD2. CDR1 is SGHNT, CDR2 YYREEE, per germline (reference sequence). The CDR3 is 16 amino acids. With V trimmed by 5 bases and J by 4 bases, 11 bases remained unmatched. For the CDR3, the DNA is TGTGCCAGCAGAGCCCAAGGACTAGCCCCTTACAATGAGCAGTTCTTC. Translated, it gives CASRAQGLAPYNEQFF.